Presented here are 14 T cell receptor beta chains from one specimen sequenced in a study of blood T cell repertoires in COVID-19. The table came from immunoSEQ multiplex PCR; TCRdb's copy has only in-frame clones and leaves some out. Of about 160,000 clones in the sample, roughly 85% were seen once. The sample comprised peripheral blood. These receptors originate from a human donor with acute or convalescent COVID-19. The donor label of this sample is uncertain.

CDR3 sequence (DNA): TGTGCCAGCAGCTTGTGGACAGCAGGTGAAAAACTGTTTTTT. Its translation is CASSLWTAGEKLFF. The chain links TRBV7-9 to TRBJ1-4, with D possibly being TRBD1 (6 bases). Between the trimmed V and J ends, which lost 3 bases and 7 bases, there was a span of 12 bases. The V gene's germline CDR1 is SEHNR and CDR2 FQNEAQ (reference sequence). The CDR3 contains 14 residues.

The gene calls are TRBV18 and TRBJ2-1; a possible D gene is TRBD2 (5 bases). V shed 0 bases and J shed 3 bases, with 9 bases lying between them. The CDR3 totals 15 residues. Germline V gene sequence: CDR1 KGHSH, CDR2 LQKENI. The CDR3 spells CASSPPRTVYNEQFF. In nucleotides, the CDR3 is TGTGCCAGCTCACCACCGAGGACTGTCTACAATGAGCAGTTCTTC.

CDR3 DNA sequence: TGTGCCAGCAGCTTAGGCCGTAGCGGGGGGGCAGATACGCAGTATTTT. This gives the protein CASSLGRSGGADTQYF. The chain has TRBV7-2 and TRBJ2-3; 11 nucleotides line up with TRBD2. This CDR3 contains 16 residues. With V trimmed by 1 base and J by 4 bases, 4 bases remained unmatched. CDR1 SGHTA and CDR2 FQGNSA come from the germline V gene. The full variable domain, with the rest looked up from reference TRBV7-2 and TRBJ2-3, is GAGVSQSPSNKVTEKGKDVELRCDPISGHTALYWYRQSLGQGLEFLIYFQGNSAPDKSGLPSDRFSAERTGGSVSTLTIQRTQQEDSAVYLCASSLGRSGGADTQYFGPGTRLTVL.

This clone was detected a few times. V is TRBV29-1 and J is TRBJ1-1, with unresolved D. This CDR3 spans 11 amino acids. Looked up from germline, CDR1 is SQVTM and CDR2 is ANQGSEA. The V and J ends lost 6 bases and 1 base respectively, with 6 bases between them. This chain's CDR3 is CSVRPNTEAFF. In nucleotides, the CDR3 is TGCAGCGTCCGTCCGAACACTGAAGCTTTCTTT.

This sequence joins TRBV10-3 and TRBJ1-1; D unclear. The CDR3 is made up of 15 amino acids. Germline V gene sequence: CDR1 ENHRY, CDR2 SYGVKD. Trimming took 0 bases from V and 0 from J, leaving 8 bases between them. The CDR3: CAISESQDLNTEAFF. Here the CDR3 DNA reads TGTGCCATCAGTGAGTCCCAGGATCTGAACACTGAAGCTTTCTTT.

V and J are TRBV11-3 and TRBJ2-7; TRBD2 matches at 7 bases. The germline CDR1 and CDR2 sequences are SGHNT and YENEEA. The CDR3 runs 17 residues. Germline trimming cut 0 bases from V and 2 bases from J; bases unmatched to any gene: 10. The chain's CDR3 is CASSLEVWRGIAYEQYF. The CDR3 nucleotides read TGTGCCAGCAGCTTAGAGGTTTGGCGGGGGATTGCCTACGAGCAGTACTTC.

V usage is TRBV7-3 and J usage is TRBJ2-6; TRBD1 matches 9 bases. The J segment lost 1 base and the V segment lost 6 bases, leaving 10 bases of the junction unmatched. The CDR3 extends over 18 amino acids. Germline CDR1 is SGHTA and CDR2 is FQGTGA. The CDR3 is CASSSPGQGGSGANVLTF. As DNA, the CDR3 is TGTGCCAGCAGTTCTCCGGGACAGGGTGGTTCTGGGGCCAACGTCCTGACTTTC.

The rearrangement joins TRBV12-5 to TRBJ2-3; the D is unclear. Trimming took off 0 bases at V and 3 bases at J, with 7 bases between the two ends. The CDR3 is 14 amino acids. Per the germline V gene, CDR1 is LGHNT and CDR2 is FRNRAP. The CDR3 DNA sequence: TGTGCTAGTGGTTTGGTACAACAGACAGATACGCAGTATTTT. The encoded protein is CASGLVQQTDTQYF. Looking up the rest from reference TRBV12-5 and TRBJ2-3 gives the full variable domain: DARVTQTPRHKVTEMGQEVTMRCQPILGHNTVFWYRQTMMQGLELLAYFRNRAPLDDSGMPKDRFSAEMPDATLATLKIQPSEPRDSAVYFCASGLVQQTDTQYFGPGTRLTVL.

The gene calls are TRBV19 and TRBJ1-2; 8 bases map to TRBD1. CDR3 length equals 15 residues. Trimming removed 4 bases from V and 4 bases from J; junction bases left unmatched: 8. Germline CDR1 and CDR2: LNHDA and SQIVND (reference sequence). The chain's CDR3 is CASSRTGTGLYGYTF. As DNA, the CDR3 is TGTGCCAGTAGTAGGACCGGGACAGGACTCTATGGCTACACCTTC.

This clone was observed once. The CDR3 nucleotides are TGCGCCAGCAGCCAAGATTTTCCCGACAGAGCCTACTATGGCTACACCTTC. It encodes CASSQDFPDRAYYGYTF. The chain joins TRBV4-3 to TRBJ1-2, with D perhaps matching TRBD1 (5 bases). The CDR3 has 17 residues. V gave up 0 bases and J gave up 3 bases, with 17 bases separating them. Per germline, CDR1 LGHNA and CDR2 YSLEER.

The rearrangement joins TRBV24-1 to TRBJ2-1; the D gene is possibly TRBD1 (5 bases). The CDR3 is 12 residues long. CDR1 is KGHDR and CDR2 is SFDVKD in the germline V gene. The V gene lost 5 bases and the J gene lost 4 bases, with 5 bases spanning the gap. This chain's CDR3 is CATSAGYNEQFF. In DNA, the CDR3 is TGTGCCACCAGTGCAGGGTACAATGAGCAGTTCTTC.

The chain carries TRBV19 and TRBJ2-1; 9 bases map to TRBD1. Germline V gene data show CDR1 as LNHDA and CDR2 as SQIVND (reference sequence). V trimming: 5 bases; J trimming: 6 bases; junction bases outside the gene matches: 2. This CDR3 is built from 13 residues. CDR3 in DNA: TGTGCCAGTAGTGTGGACAGGGGCAATGAGCAGTTCTTC. Its translation is CASSVDRGNEQFF.

This rearrangement joins TRBV7-3 to TRBJ2-2, with a possible D match to TRBD1 (5 bases). The CDR3 loop spans 15 amino acids. Germline V CDR1 and CDR2: SGHTA, FQGTGA. V was trimmed by 6 bases and J by 0 bases, leaving 11 bases between them. The chain's CDR3 is CASRDRPTNTGELFF. The CDR3 DNA sequence: TGTGCCAGCAGAGACAGACCTACGAACACCGGGGAGCTGTTTTTT.

The chain joins TRBV5-4 to TRBJ1-1; D not certain. The CDR3 is 15 amino acids. Germline CDR1 and CDR2: SGHNT and YYREEE (reference sequence). V was trimmed by 0 bases and J by 6 bases, leaving 15 bases between them. DNA for the CDR3: TGTGCCAGCAGCTTGGCCACGGGGATGGTCGCTGAAGCTTTCTTT. This codes for CASSLATGMVAEAFF. The full variable domain, its missing parts supplied by reference TRBV5-4 and TRBJ1-1, is ETGVTQSPTHLIKTRGQQVTLRCSSQSGHNTVSWYQQALGQGPQFIFQYYREEENGRGNFPPRFSGLQFPNYSSELNVNALELDDSALYLCASSLATGMVAEAFFGQGTRLTVV.